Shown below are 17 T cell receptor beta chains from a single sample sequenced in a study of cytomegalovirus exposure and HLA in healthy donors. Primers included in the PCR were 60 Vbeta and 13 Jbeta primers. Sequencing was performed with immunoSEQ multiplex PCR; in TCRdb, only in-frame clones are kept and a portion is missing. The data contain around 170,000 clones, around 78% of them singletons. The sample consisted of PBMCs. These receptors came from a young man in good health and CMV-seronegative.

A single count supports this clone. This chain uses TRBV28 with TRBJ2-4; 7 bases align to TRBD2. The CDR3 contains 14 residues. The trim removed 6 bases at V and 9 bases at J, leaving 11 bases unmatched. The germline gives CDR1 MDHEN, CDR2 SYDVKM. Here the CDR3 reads CASSQRNGGSIQYF. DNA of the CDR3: TGTGCCAGCAGCCAAAGAAACGGGGGGAGCATTCAGTACTTC.

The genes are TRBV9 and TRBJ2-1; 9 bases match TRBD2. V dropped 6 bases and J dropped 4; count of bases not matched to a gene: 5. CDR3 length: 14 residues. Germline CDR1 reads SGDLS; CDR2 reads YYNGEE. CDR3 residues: CASNPSGVYNEQFF. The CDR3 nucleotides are TGTGCCAGCAATCCTAGCGGGGTTTACAATGAGCAGTTCTTC.

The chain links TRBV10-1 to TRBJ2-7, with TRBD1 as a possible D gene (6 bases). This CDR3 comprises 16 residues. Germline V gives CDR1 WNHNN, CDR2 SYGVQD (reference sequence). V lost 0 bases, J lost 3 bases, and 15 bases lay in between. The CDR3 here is CASSESSSRGCYEQYF. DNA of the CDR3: TGCGCCAGCAGTGAGTCCTCAAGCAGGGGTTGCTACGAGCAGTACTTC.

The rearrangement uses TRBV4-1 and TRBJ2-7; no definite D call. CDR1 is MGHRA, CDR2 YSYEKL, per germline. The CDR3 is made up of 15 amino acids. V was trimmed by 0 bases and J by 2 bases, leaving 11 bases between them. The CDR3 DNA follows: TGCGCCAGCAGCCAAGAGGAGACGCTTACCTACGAGCAGTACTTC. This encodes CASSQEETLTYEQYF.

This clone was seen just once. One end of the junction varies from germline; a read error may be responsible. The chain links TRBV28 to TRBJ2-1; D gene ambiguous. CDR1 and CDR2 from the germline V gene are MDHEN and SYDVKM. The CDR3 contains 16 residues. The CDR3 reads CASSLWNRYSDNEQFF. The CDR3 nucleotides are TGTGCCAGCAGTTTATGGAACCGGTACTCCGACAATGAGCAGTTCTTC.

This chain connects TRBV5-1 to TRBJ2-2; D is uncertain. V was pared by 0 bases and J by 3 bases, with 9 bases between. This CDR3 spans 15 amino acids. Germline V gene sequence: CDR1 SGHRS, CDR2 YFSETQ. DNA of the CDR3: TGCGCCAGCAGCTTGGCCAGGCAGGACACCGGGGAGCTGTTTTTT. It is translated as CASSLARQDTGELFF.

The CDR3 region is CASSTRGQLHHRREAFF. Here the CDR3 DNA reads TGTGCCAGCAGCACGAGAGGACAGCTACACCACAGGCGTGAAGCTTTCTTT. V usage is TRBV21-1 and J usage is TRBJ1-1; the D segment call TRBD1 is taken from the table without a DNA check. TRBV21-1 is a known pseudogene. This CDR3 contains 17 residues.

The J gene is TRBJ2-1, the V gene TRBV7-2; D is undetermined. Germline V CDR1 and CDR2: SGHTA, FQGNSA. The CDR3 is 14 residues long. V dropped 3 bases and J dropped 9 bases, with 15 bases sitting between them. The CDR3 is CASSFDRWSSEQFF. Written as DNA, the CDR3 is TGTGCCAGCAGCTTTGACCGGTGGAGTAGTGAGCAGTTCTTC.

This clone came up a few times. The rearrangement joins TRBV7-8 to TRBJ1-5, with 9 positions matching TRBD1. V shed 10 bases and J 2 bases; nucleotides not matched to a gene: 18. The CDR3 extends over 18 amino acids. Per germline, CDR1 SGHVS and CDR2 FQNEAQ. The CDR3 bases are TGTGCCAAACATATACAGGGGGCGCTGCCTGGGCGCAATCAGCCCCAGCATTTT. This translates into CAKHIQGALPGRNQPQHF.

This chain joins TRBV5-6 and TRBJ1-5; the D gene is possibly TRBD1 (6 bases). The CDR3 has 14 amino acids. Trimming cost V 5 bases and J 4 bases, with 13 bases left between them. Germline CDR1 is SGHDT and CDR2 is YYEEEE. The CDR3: CASSHFQGNQPQHF. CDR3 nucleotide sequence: TGTGCCAGCAGTCATTTTCAGGGGAATCAGCCCCAGCATTTT. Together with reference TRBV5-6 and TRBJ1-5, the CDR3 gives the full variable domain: DAGVTQSPTHLIKTRGQQVTLRCSPKSGHDTVSWYQQALGQGPQFIFQYYEEEERQRGNFPDRFSGHQFPNYSSELNVNALLLGDSALYLCASSHFQGNQPQHFGDGTRLSIL.

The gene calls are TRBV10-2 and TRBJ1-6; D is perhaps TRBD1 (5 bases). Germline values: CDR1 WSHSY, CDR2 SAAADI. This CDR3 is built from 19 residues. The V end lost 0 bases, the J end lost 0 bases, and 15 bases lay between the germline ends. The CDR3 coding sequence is TGCGCCAGCAGTGAGTCGGGGGGTGGCCTTAGCTCCTATAATTCACCCCTCCACTTT. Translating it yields CASSESGGGLSSYNSPLHF.

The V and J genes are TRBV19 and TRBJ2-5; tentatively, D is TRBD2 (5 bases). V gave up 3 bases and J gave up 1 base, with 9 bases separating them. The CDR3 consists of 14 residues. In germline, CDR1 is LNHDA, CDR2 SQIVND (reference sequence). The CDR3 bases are TGTGCCAGTAGTATGGGAGTTTCCCAAGAGACCCAGTACTTC. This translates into CASSMGVSQETQYF.

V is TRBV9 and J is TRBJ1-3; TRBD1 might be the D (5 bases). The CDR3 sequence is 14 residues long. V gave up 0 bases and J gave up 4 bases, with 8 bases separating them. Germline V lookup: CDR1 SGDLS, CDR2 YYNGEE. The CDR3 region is CASSVGAGGNTIYF. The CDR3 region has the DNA TGTGCCAGCAGCGTAGGAGCAGGGGGAAACACCATATATTTT.

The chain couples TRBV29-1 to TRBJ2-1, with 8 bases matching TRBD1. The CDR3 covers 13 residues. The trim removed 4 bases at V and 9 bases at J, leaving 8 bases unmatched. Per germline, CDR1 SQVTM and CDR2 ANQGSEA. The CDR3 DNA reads TGCAGCGTTGGGGACAGGTCCCGCGGTGAGCAGTTCTTC. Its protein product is CSVGDRSRGEQFF.

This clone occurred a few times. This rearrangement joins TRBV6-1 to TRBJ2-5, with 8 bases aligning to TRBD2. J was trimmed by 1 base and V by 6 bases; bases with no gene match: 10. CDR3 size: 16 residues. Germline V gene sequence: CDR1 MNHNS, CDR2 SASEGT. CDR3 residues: CASSERGGWLQETQYF. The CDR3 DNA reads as TGTGCCAGCAGCGAACGGGGGGGCTGGCTCCAAGAGACCCAGTACTTC.

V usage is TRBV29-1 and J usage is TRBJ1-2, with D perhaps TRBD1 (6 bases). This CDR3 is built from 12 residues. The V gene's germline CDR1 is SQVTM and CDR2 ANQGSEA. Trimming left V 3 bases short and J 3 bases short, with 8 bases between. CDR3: CSVDPGDYGYTF. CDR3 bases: TGCAGCGTTGATCCAGGGGACTATGGCTACACCTTC.

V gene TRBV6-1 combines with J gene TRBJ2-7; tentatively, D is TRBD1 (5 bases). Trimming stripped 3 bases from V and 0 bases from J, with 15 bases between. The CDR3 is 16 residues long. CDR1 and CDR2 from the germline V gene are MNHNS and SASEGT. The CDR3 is CASSDKGSRSSYEQYF. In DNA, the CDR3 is TGTGCCAGCAGTGACAAGGGGTCGAGGAGCTCCTACGAGCAGTACTTC.